One T cell receptor beta chain is described in this entry. This clonotype has just a few counts. The specificity of this receptor is unknown. The sample holds no much larger clone one base away, and base qualities are not on file. Counted from cysteine to phenylalanine, this CDR3 has 14 amino acids. Solely the CDR3 DNA is kept, with 42 bases framed from the first base. The junction carries 11 bases between V and J, which are trimmed by 5 bases and 1 base respectively. According to the germline V gene, CDR1 reads SGHTA and CDR2 reads FQGNSA. The entry originates in a study of T-cell reconstitution after alpha-beta-depleted transplantation in children (dated by TCRdb to 2016 to 2017). For the study in its entirety: T-cell immune reconstitution after TCRalphabeta/CD19-depleted allogeneic hematopoietic cell transplantation in children was quantitatively tracked in the study by means of TCR repertoire profiling.

General study outcomes and caveats: The high TCRbeta diversity at day 60 in some patients was ascribed to recipient T cells and intrathymic progenitors that had survived conditioning. The apparently early alphabetaT-cell count recovery about two months after transplant was reportedly dependent on only several hundred rapidly expanded clones derived from non-depleted graft cells. Over subsequent months, a decline in hyperexpanded clone frequencies was noted, and after one year, T-cell counts and TCRbeta diversity were mostly ascribed to newly produced T cells.

The meaning of the sample's treatment or condition label: allogeneic hematopoietic cell transplantation with graft depleted of TCRalphabeta T cells and CD19 B cells. The children who served as transplant recipients had been given grafts of TCRalphabeta/CD19-depleted allogeneic hematopoietic cells. Libraries were built with PCR. Instrument on record: Illumina HiSeq 2500. Molecular barcoding was employed in the preparation of TCR libraries, with unique molecular identifiers being used to normalize TCRbeta repertoire quantification. The public reads were reanalyzed by TCRdb: fastp trimming at Q25, MiXCR alignment, in-frame beta chains only. Records with the same CDR3 protein are collapsed into one entry carrying the most frequent genes and DNA. This sample is represented by approximately 98,000 distinct CDR3 sequences; 5.5% to 7% of them were singletons. Roughly 25% of the sample comes from the top ten.

The origin of this receptor is a male patient aged 2-10 years who had a stem cell transplant for acute lymphoblastic leukemia, so the T cells may come from the graft donor. The specimen comprised PBMCs, mostly from graft donor cells, sampled 360 days after TCRalphabeta/CD19-depleted stem cell transplant. The chain is made from TRBV7-2 and TRBJ1-1; the D gene is possibly TRBD1, with 6 bases matching. The bases read TGTGCCAGCAGCCCCGCGACAGGGAACACTGAAGCTTTCTTT. This codes for CASSPATGNTEAFF.